One sample yielded the 28 T cell receptor beta chains listed below, sequenced in a study of T cells in Graves' hyperthyroidism and ophthalmopathy. Amplified TCR beta CDR3 regions derived from RNA transcripts. The TCR CDR3 was amplified in a first-round RT-PCR using the HTBI primer set. TCRdb analysed the multiplex PCR reads with MiXCR anew, one entry per CDR3 protein. The sample yields 750,000 to 950,000 distinct CDR3 sequences, 38% seen once. What was sequenced was blood. The receptors shown here come from a man aged 18 to 30 with Graves' hyperthyroidism.

This clonotype was found many times. The chain carries TRBV2 and TRBJ1-6; D is undetermined. V was clipped by 8 bases and J by 2 bases, with 10 bases between them. The germline V gene encodes CDR1 SNHLY and CDR2 FYNNEI. CDR3 length: 14 amino acids. The CDR3 DNA reads TGTGCCAGCGTTATGGCTACCTATAATTCACCCCTCCACTTT. It yields the protein CASVMATYNSPLHF.

V usage is TRBV19 and J usage is TRBJ1-6, with 8 positions matching TRBD1. Germline values: CDR1 LNHDA, CDR2 SQIVND (reference sequence). The CDR3 is 18 amino acids. Unmatched junction bases numbered 17, after V lost 4 bases and J lost 9 bases. CDR3 amino acids: CASSRIVSPRTGSSPLHF. In nucleotides, the CDR3 is TGTGCCAGTAGTAGGATTGTTTCGCCCCGGACAGGGAGTTCACCCCTCCACTTT.

This chain connects TRBV7-2 to TRBJ2-5, with 8 bases identical to TRBD2. The CDR3 loop spans 17 amino acids. Trimming at V came to 5 bases and at J to 0 bases, leaving 11 bases not matched to a gene. Germline loops: CDR1 SGHTA, CDR2 FQGNSA. CDR3 nucleotides: TGTGCCAGCAGCCCCCCCGGACTAGCTATGTACCAAGAGACCCAGTACTTC. Translation gives CASSPPGLAMYQETQYF.

J is TRBJ1-2 and V is TRBV9; D is unresolved. Germline CDR1 and CDR2: SGDLS and YYNGEE. This CDR3 has 14 amino acids. V was pared by 5 bases and J by 6 bases, with 17 bases between. The DNA of the CDR3 is TGTGCCAGCAGTCCCACGGGTGGTGCGCATGGCTACACCTTC. This gives the protein CASSPTGGAHGYTF.

This clonotype was recorded at least ten times. J is TRBJ1-1 and V is TRBV29-1; D is uncertain. The V end lost 6 bases, the J end lost 6 bases, and 11 bases lay between the germline ends. CDR1 is SQVTM, CDR2 ANQGSEA, per germline. The CDR3 length is 11 residues. The CDR3 nucleotides read TGCAGCGTCCCTCTTGGTCCTGAAGCTTTCTTT. It yields the protein CSVPLGPEAFF.

This chain connects TRBV12-3 or TRBV12-4 to TRBJ1-1; 7 bases are shared with TRBD1. There are 14 residues in the CDR3. Unmatched junction bases numbered 4, after V lost 5 bases and J lost 1 base. The CDR3 region is CASSGQDRNTEAFF. CDR3 nucleotide sequence: TGTGCCAGCAGTGGACAGGACCGGAACACTGAAGCTTTCTTT.

V is TRBV9 and J is TRBJ1-6, with D perhaps matching TRBD1 (5 bases). This CDR3 has 14 amino acids. The germline V and J ends were trimmed by 0 bases and 8 bases, with 9 bases remaining between them. The germline CDR1 and CDR2 sequences are SGDLS and YYNGEE. CDR3 DNA: TGTGCCAGCAGCGTAGAGGGGATTGATTCACCCCTCCACTTT. Its translation: CASSVEGIDSPLHF.

The chain recombines TRBV9 with TRBJ1-1; D ambiguous. Germline V gene sequence: CDR1 SGDLS, CDR2 YYNGEE. CDR3 length: 13 residues. V gave up 7 bases and J gave up 7 bases, with 17 bases separating them. The CDR3 DNA reads as TGTGCCAGCTCACTCGACCCGGACGGTGAAGCTTTCTTT. It is translated as CASSLDPDGEAFF.

The sample holds many counts of this clonotype. This chain joins TRBV29-1 and TRBJ2-2, with D perhaps being TRBD1 or TRBD2 (5 bases each). The CDR3 totals 13 residues. V was cut by 8 bases and J by 3 bases, with 13 bases left in between. Germline V CDR1 and CDR2: SQVTM, ANQGSEA. The DNA of the CDR3 is TGCAGCTCACATCGAGGGGACACCGGGGAGCTGTTTTTT. Its protein is CSSHRGDTGELFF.

This clonotype was found many times. The chain carries TRBV2 and TRBJ1-5; a weak D match, TRBD1 (5 bases). The germline V gene encodes CDR1 SNHLY and CDR2 FYNNEI. The V end lost 7 bases, the J end lost 0 bases, and 13 bases lay between the germline ends. CDR3 length equals 15 residues. The CDR3 DNA reads as TGTGCCAGCAATCCCGGGGGGGGTAGCAATCAGCCCCAGCATTTT. Residues: CASNPGGGSNQPQHF.

The V gene is TRBV9, the J gene TRBJ2-5; TRBD1 aligns across 9 bases. With V trimmed by 0 bases and J by 5 bases, 8 bases remained unmatched. The CDR3 loop spans 16 amino acids. Germline assignment: CDR1 SGDLS and CDR2 YYNGEE. CDR3 amino acids: CASSVAGTGYFETQYF. The DNA for the CDR3 is TGTGCCAGCAGCGTAGCGGGGACAGGGTATTTTGAGACCCAGTACTTC.

The chain joins TRBV5-1 to TRBJ1-4, with TRBD1 identical over 9 bases. Germline assignment: CDR1 SGHRS and CDR2 YFSETQ. This CDR3 region has 16 residues. The trim removed 0 bases at V and 5 bases at J, leaving 5 bases unmatched. The CDR3 region is CASSLGGGQGNEKLFF. The CDR3 DNA reads TGCGCCAGCAGCTTGGGGGGCGGACAGGGGAATGAAAAACTGTTTTTT.

The chain employs TRBV6-1 and TRBJ1-1, with D perhaps TRBD1 (6 bases). This CDR3 is built from 18 residues. Germline V gives CDR1 MNHNS, CDR2 SASEGT. Trimming shortened V by 6 bases and J by 1 base, and 24 bases separated the two germline ends. CDR3 bases: TGTGCCAGCAGCGGAATGTGGGTACAGGGATGGGCGAACACTGAAGCTTTCTTT. Amino acid sequence: CASSGMWVQGWANTEAFF.

The chain has TRBV7-9 and TRBJ2-5; 7 nucleotides align to TRBD1. This CDR3 is built from 14 residues. V trimming: 7 bases; J trimming: 5 bases; junction bases outside the gene matches: 10. The germline CDR1 and CDR2 sequences are SEHNR and FQNEAQ (reference sequence). CDR3 nucleotides: TGTGCCAGCACCCAGGGGGTAGAACCCGAGACCCAGTACTTC. Protein product: CASTQGVEPETQYF.

The chain combines TRBV6-1 with TRBJ2-7, with D unclear. Germline CDR1 is MNHNS and CDR2 is SASEGT. V lost 7 bases and J 6 bases, leaving 16 bases between the germline ends. The CDR3 has 13 amino acids. CDR3 amino acids: CASTLPQITEQYF. CDR3 DNA: TGTGCCAGCACCCTTCCTCAGATAACCGAGCAGTACTTC.

This clonotype has only a few counts. This chain links TRBV5-1 with TRBJ2-5, with TRBD2 matching over 9 bases. Germline V CDR1 and CDR2: SGHRS, YFSETQ. CDR3 size: 15 residues. Trimming took 6 bases from V and 4 from J; bases not matched to a gene: 10. The CDR3 here is CASNQRGAVVETQYF. Here the CDR3 DNA reads TGCGCCAGCAATCAGCGGGGGGCGGTTGTAGAGACCCAGTACTTC.

This clonotype was counted at least ten times. The rearrangement joins TRBV9 to TRBJ2-7; D ambiguous. The CDR3 runs to 15 residues. Trimming removed 0 bases from V and 2 bases from J, with 12 bases in between. Germline values: CDR1 SGDLS, CDR2 YYNGEE. CDR3 amino acids: CASSVDVGDTYEQYF. The CDR3 region has the DNA TGTGCCAGCAGCGTAGATGTGGGCGACACCTACGAGCAGTACTTC.

This clonotype appeared many times. This chain connects TRBV25-1 to TRBJ1-1; D unresolved. V was pared by 4 bases and J by 2 bases, with 14 bases between. Looked up from germline, CDR1 is MGHDK and CDR2 is SYGVNS. This CDR3 has 15 residues. The DNA for the CDR3 is TGTGCCAGCAGTGCCGAATTGACCGTAAACACTGAAGCTTTCTTT. Amino acid sequence: CASSAELTVNTEAFF.

In its sample, this clonotype was seen many times. The chain employs TRBV7-9 and TRBJ1-1; 7 bases align to TRBD1. V trimming: 2 bases; J trimming: 4 bases; junction bases outside the gene matches: 7. CDR1 and CDR2 from the germline V gene are SEHNR and FQNEAQ (reference sequence). The CDR3 sequence is 15 residues long. The CDR3 nucleotides are TGTGCCAGCAGCTTAATGGAGGGGGCACTCACTGAAGCTTTCTTT. This gives the protein CASSLMEGALTEAFF. Full variable domain (missing parts from reference TRBV7-9 and TRBJ1-1): DTGVSQNPRHKITKRGQNVTFRCDPISEHNRLYWYRQTLGQGPEFLTYFQNEAQLEKSRLLSDRFSAERPKGSFSTLEIQRTEQGDSAMYLCASSLMEGALTEAFFGQGTRLTVV.

This clonotype has a handful of counts. The chain has TRBV2 and TRBJ2-7, with 8 bases matching TRBD1. V dropped 8 bases and J dropped 5; count of bases not matched to a gene: 5. CDR1 SNHLY and CDR2 FYNNEI come from the germline V gene. The CDR3 runs to 12 residues. The CDR3 here is CASGKDRDEQYF. CDR3 bases: TGTGCCAGCGGTAAGGACAGGGACGAGCAGTACTTC.

The sample holds a few counts of this clonotype. The rearrangement links TRBV5-8 to TRBJ2-2, with D tentatively TRBD1 (6 bases). The CDR3 consists of 14 residues. The germline V and J ends were trimmed by 1 base and 7 bases, with 11 bases remaining between them. Per germline, CDR1 SGHTS and CDR2 YDEGEE. The CDR3 bases are TGTGCCAGCAGCTTGAGGACAGTCGGCGGGGAGCTGTTTTTT. This codes for CASSLRTVGGELFF. The full variable domain, with the rest looked up from reference TRBV5-8 and TRBJ2-2, is EAGVTQSPTHLIKTRGQQATLRCSPISGHTSVYWYQQALGLGLQFLLWYDEGEERNRGNFPPRFSGRQFPNYSSELNVNALELEDSALYLCASSLRTVGGELFFGEGSRLTVL.

The rearrangement uses TRBV12-3 or TRBV12-4 and TRBJ1-5; D possibly corresponds to TRBD1 (5 bases). The CDR3 runs 14 residues. The V and J ends lost 5 bases and 7 bases respectively, with 15 bases between them. The CDR3 nucleotides read TGTGCCAGCAGTGCTAGCAGGGCGAAACAGCCCCAGCATTTT. Its translation: CASSASRAKQPQHF.

This clonotype was recorded a few times. This rearrangement joins TRBV5-1 to TRBJ1-1, with D uncertain. The CDR3 is 15 residues long. Trimming cost V 0 bases and J 7 bases, with 16 bases left between them. The V gene's germline CDR1 is SGHRS and CDR2 YFSETQ. The DNA of the CDR3 is TGCGCCAGCAGCTTGGATGGGTCCCCCGCTGATGAAGCTTTCTTT. Translation gives CASSLDGSPADEAFF.

Ten or more counts support this clonotype. V and J are TRBV29-1 and TRBJ2-6; 7 positions agree with TRBD2. Trimming cost V 6 bases and J 2 bases; bases outside gene matches: 1. The CDR3 loop spans 13 amino acids. From germline, CDR1 is SQVTM and CDR2 ANQGSEA. Written as DNA, the CDR3 is TGCAGCGTGGGGGGGGCTGGGGCCAACGTCCTGACTTTC. Protein: CSVGGAGANVLTF.

As regards this clonotype: An end of the junction differs from the germline gene, which may be a read error. This chain links TRBV7-2 with TRBJ1-5; maybe TRBD1 (5 bases). The V gene's germline CDR1 is SGHTA and CDR2 FQGNSA. The length of the CDR3 is 12 residues. The CDR3 reads CASTQGDQSQHF. In nucleotides, the CDR3 is TGTGCCAGCACGCAGGGAGATCAGTCCCAGCATTTT. Variable domain in full (rest from reference TRBV7-2 and TRBJ1-5): GAGVSQSPSNKVTEKGKDVELRCDPISGHTALYWYRQSLGQGLEFLIYFQGNSAPDKSGLPSDRFSAERTGGSVSTLTIQRTQQEDSAVYLCASTQGDQSQHFGDGTRLSIL.

This clonotype showed up many times. V and J are TRBV10-3 and TRBJ1-4; D may be TRBD1 (5 bases). Between the trimmed V and J ends, which lost 2 bases and 3 bases, there was a span of 7 bases. Germline values: CDR1 ENHRY, CDR2 SYGVKD. The CDR3 length is 14 residues. CDR3 sequence reads: CAISEAGPNEKLFF. DNA for the CDR3: TGTGCCATCAGTGAGGCGGGGCCTAATGAAAAACTGTTTTTT.

The V gene is TRBV2, the J gene TRBJ1-2, with no clear D. Germline CDR1 reads SNHLY; CDR2 reads FYNNEI. The CDR3 has 13 residues. Trimming cost V 5 bases and J 0 bases, with 7 bases left between them. For the CDR3, the DNA is TGTGCCAGCAGTCATTCGACTAACTATGGCTACACCTTC. This sequence encodes CASSHSTNYGYTF.

This clonotype came up a few times. The CDR3 region is CASSLGQALNQPQHF. CDR3 DNA sequence: TGTGCCAGCAGCCTAGGACAGGCTCTCAATCAGCCCCAGCATTTT. The V gene is TRBV7-2, the J gene TRBJ1-5, with 7 bases fitting TRBD1. Germline values: CDR1 SGHTA, CDR2 FQGNSA. The CDR3 extends over 15 amino acids. J gave up 3 bases and V 5 bases, and 7 bases lay outside the gene matches.